Presented here are 10 T cell receptor beta chains from one specimen sequenced in a study of CD4 T cells in relation to SARS-CoV-2 and coronaviruses. Before the COVID-19 pandemic, during about 2011-2019, CD4+ T cells were taken from unexposed donors. Generated by immunoSEQ multiplex PCR, the TCRdb table keeps only in-frame clones and is missing some. The sample has tens of thousands of clones, over 90% seen once. The sequenced material came from naive CD4+ T cells from PBMCs. Subset: naive CD4+ T cells isolated by negative enrichment. Receptor source: a human donor in good health.

A single count supports this clone. The chain links TRBV2 to TRBJ1-1, with D perhaps matching TRBD1 (6 bases). The V gene's germline CDR1 is SNHLY and CDR2 FYNNEI. The CDR3 is made up of 14 amino acids. V lost 5 bases and J 4 bases, leaving 14 bases between the germline ends. CDR3 DNA: TGTGCCAGCAGTACGTACAGGGAGGGCACTGAAGCTTTCTTT. Translating gives CASSTYREGTEAFF.

This sequence joins TRBV19 and TRBJ2-6; D call uncertain. Germline lookup yields CDR1 LNHDA and CDR2 SQIVND (reference sequence). The V gene lost 4 bases and the J gene lost 4 bases, with 11 bases spanning the gap. The CDR3 is made up of 15 amino acids. The CDR3 nucleotides are TGTGCCAGTAGTACCAATAGGGTCGGGGCCAACGTCCTGACTTTC. Translation gives CASSTNRVGANVLTF.

The rearrangement joins TRBV14 to TRBJ2-7, with 10 positions matching TRBD1. This CDR3 region has 17 residues. Trimming removed 4 bases from V and 4 bases from J; junction bases left unmatched: 13. Germline lookup yields CDR1 SGHDN and CDR2 FVKESK. For the CDR3, the DNA is TGTGCCAGCAGCCCACTTCTGCCCCGGGACAGGGGTTACGAGCAGTACTTC. It specifies CASSPLLPRDRGYEQYF.

The chain recombines TRBV7-2 with TRBJ2-7; the match to TRBD1 covers 8 bases. Germline trimming cut 0 bases from V and 5 bases from J; bases unmatched to any gene: 9. Germline V CDR1 and CDR2: SGHTA, FQGNSA. This CDR3 region has 16 residues. CDR3 nucleotide sequence: TGTGCCAGCAGCTTAGCGGCCACAGGGGGATATAACGAGCAGTACTTC. As protein: CASSLAATGGYNEQYF.

The chain has TRBV19 and TRBJ2-3; tentatively, D is TRBD1 (6 bases). The ends were cut back, 3 bases at V and 0 bases at J, with 13 bases in the middle. CDR3 length: 16 residues. Germline assignment: CDR1 LNHDA and CDR2 SQIVND (reference sequence). The CDR3 here is CASSIPGGTSTDTQYF. Written as DNA, the CDR3 is TGTGCCAGTAGTATTCCTGGGGGCACTAGCACAGATACGCAGTATTTT.

The gene calls are TRBV7-9 and TRBJ2-6, with no clear D. Trimming removed 5 bases from V and 5 bases from J, with 13 bases in between. Germline CDR1 and CDR2: SEHNR and FQNEAQ (reference sequence). The CDR3 consists of 15 residues. CDR3: CASSITDYRANVLTF. The CDR3 DNA reads TGTGCCAGCAGCATAACAGATTACCGGGCCAACGTCCTGACTTTC.

The rearrangement links TRBV28 to TRBJ1-3; 9 bases are shared with TRBD1. The CDR3 is 16 residues long. V dropped 6 bases and J dropped 1; count of bases not matched to a gene: 7. CDR1 is MDHEN, CDR2 SYDVKM, per germline. The CDR3 region is CASRSDRGKSGNTIYF. In DNA, the CDR3 is TGTGCCAGCAGGTCGGACAGGGGCAAATCTGGAAACACCATATATTTT.

The chain recombines TRBV5-1 with TRBJ2-1; 7 nucleotides agree with TRBD2. Germline assignment: CDR1 SGHRS and CDR2 YFSETQ. V lost 1 base to trimming and J lost 0 bases; unmatched junction nucleotides: 10. The CDR3 extends over 18 amino acids. CDR3 in DNA: TGCGCCAGCAGCTTGCGTCTAATGGGGGGGAGCTCCTACAATGAGCAGTTCTTC. Translation: CASSLRLMGGSSYNEQFF.

This sequence joins TRBV28 and TRBJ1-2, with a tentative D call TRBD1 (5 bases). With 2 bases removed from V and 4 bases from J, the gap between germline ends came to 11 bases. The CDR3 spans 14 residues. Germline-derived CDR1 and CDR2 are MDHEN and SYDVKM. In DNA, the CDR3 is TGTGCCAGCAGTTTAATCGCAGGGATCTATGGCTACACCTTC. This translates into CASSLIAGIYGYTF.

The chain recombines TRBV5-1 with TRBJ1-5; a weak D match, TRBD1 (5 bases). The CDR3 sequence is 13 residues long. Trimming cost V 4 bases and J 6 bases, with 11 bases left between them. Germline V gene lookup returns CDR1 SGHRS and CDR2 YFSETQ. The CDR3: CASSAQVGQPQHF. DNA of the CDR3: TGCGCCAGCAGCGCACAGGTGGGTCAGCCCCAGCATTTT.